This T cell receptor beta chain was recovered during a study of shared clonotypes between healthy human individuals. Sequencing was performed with immunoSEQ multiplex PCR; in TCRdb, only in-frame clones are kept and a portion is missing. The sample has some 2,500,000 clones, around 93% seen once. J gave up 4 bases and V 0 bases, and 5 bases lay outside the gene matches. The CDR3 is made up of 15 amino acids. Per the germline V gene, CDR1 is ENHRY and CDR2 is SYGVKD. The chain joins TRBV10-3 to TRBJ1-2; 7 positions match TRBD1. The source is a man aged 18 to 30 in good health. Some clones in this sample may be carry-over from other donors' samples. The sequenced sample consisted of naive CD4+ T cells from PBMCs. Indicated subset: CD45RA+ positively selected. The DNA of the CDR3 is TGTGCCATCAGTGAGTCGAGGGGGCGCGGCTATGGCTACACCTTC. Encoded protein: CAISESRGRGYGYTF.